The source of this T cell receptor beta chain is a study of cytotoxic CD8 clonotypes in ibrutinib-treated CLL. Study outcomes and limitations: Sustained-remission and progressing patients were not sampled at matched times. Circulating CD8+ T-cell counts were tracked by baseline clonality, which exceeded that of age-matched healthy donors.

The protocol was immunoSEQ multiplex PCR, while the TCRdb copy is restricted to in-frame clones and leaves out a portion. The table records tens of thousands of clones, around 53% of them present only once. Notes on this clone: Its antigen remains unknown.

Germline V gene lookup returns CDR1 MNHEY and CDR2 SMNVEV (reference sequence). The CDR3 consists of 14 residues. J lost 4 bases, V lost 6 bases, and 3 bases had no gene match. Sequenced material: PBMCs, taken after 12 months of ibrutinib treatment. The sequence derives from a human donor with chronic lymphocytic leukemia. The chain joins TRBV27 to TRBJ2-1; 10 nucleotides align to TRBD2. The CDR3 coding sequence is TGTGCCAGCAGGGGGACTAGCGCGTACAATGAGCAGTTCTTC. It yields the protein CASRGTSAYNEQFF.